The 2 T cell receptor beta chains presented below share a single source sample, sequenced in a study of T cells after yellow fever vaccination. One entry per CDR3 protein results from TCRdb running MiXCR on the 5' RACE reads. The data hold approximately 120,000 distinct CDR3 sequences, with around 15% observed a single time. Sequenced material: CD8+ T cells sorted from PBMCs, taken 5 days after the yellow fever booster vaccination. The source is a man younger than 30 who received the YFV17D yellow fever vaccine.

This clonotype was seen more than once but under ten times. The CDR3, as DNA: TGTGCCAGCAGCCAGTACTGGACAGGGGGCACAGATACGCAGTATTTT. It specifies CASSQYWTGGTDTQYF. V usage is TRBV7-6 and J usage is TRBJ2-3; TRBD1 agrees at 9 bases. Germline V gene sequence: CDR1 SGHVS, CDR2 FNYEAQ. This CDR3 contains 16 residues. The V segment lost 5 bases and the J segment 1 base; nucleotides outside the gene matches: 7.

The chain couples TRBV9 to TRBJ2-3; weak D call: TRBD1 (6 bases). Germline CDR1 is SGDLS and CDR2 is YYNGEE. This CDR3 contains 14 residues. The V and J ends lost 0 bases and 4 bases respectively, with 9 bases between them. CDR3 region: CASSVDRAADTQYF. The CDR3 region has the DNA TGTGCCAGCAGCGTAGACAGGGCGGCAGATACGCAGTATTTT.